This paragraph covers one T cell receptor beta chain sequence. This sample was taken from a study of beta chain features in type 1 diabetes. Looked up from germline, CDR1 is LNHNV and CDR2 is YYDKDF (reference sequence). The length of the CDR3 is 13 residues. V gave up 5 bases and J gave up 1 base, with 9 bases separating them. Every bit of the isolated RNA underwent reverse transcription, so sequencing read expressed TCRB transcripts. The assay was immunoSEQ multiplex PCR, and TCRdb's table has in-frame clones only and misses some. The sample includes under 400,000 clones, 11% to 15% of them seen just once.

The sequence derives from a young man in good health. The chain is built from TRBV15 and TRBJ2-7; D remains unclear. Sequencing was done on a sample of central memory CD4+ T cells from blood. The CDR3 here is CATSFSGSYEQYF. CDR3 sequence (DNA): TGTGCCACCAGCTTCTCCGGATCCTACGAGCAGTACTTC.